This T cell receptor (beta chain) was sequenced for a study of shared clonotypes between healthy human individuals. Libraries were prepared by immunoSEQ multiplex PCR; TCRdb keeps only in-frame clonotypes and omits some of them. The sample has 600,000 or so clones, 95% to 98% seen once; the top ten hold around 0.3%. Overall study findings and caveats: In a handful of donors, about 5% of naive CD4 clonotypes appeared in common. An anticipated effect of sequencing depth on clonotype sharing among donors was recognized.

This CDR3 spans 14 amino acids. Germline V gene data show CDR1 as SGHRS and CDR2 as YFSETQ. The V gene end was trimmed by 8 bases and the J gene end by 5 bases; junction bases not matched to a gene: 11. Details on this clone: Its antigen is undetermined.

Only CD45RO-negative cells positively selected for CCR7 counted as naive CD8 cells, so terminally differentiated effector memory CD45RA+ cells were excluded. Free of recent acute infections or vaccinations, the donors were healthy HIV-negative adults. Every donor was a Caucasian adult from Nashville, Tennessee. Source material: naive CD8+ T cells sorted from blood. The chain employs TRBV5-1 and TRBJ1-1, with 8 bases matching TRBD1. The clonotype comes from a young man in good health. DNA of the CDR3: TGCGCCAGGGACAAGGACAGGGTTGGAACTGAAGCTTTCTTT. Its translation: CARDKDRVGTEAFF. Using reference TRBV5-1 and TRBJ1-1 for the parts outside the CDR3, the full variable domain is KAGVTQTPRYLIKTRGQQVTLSCSPISGHRSVSWYQQTPGQGLQFLFEYFSETQRNKGNFPGRFSGRQFSNSRSEMNVSTLELGDSALYLCARDKDRVGTEAFFGQGTRLTVV.